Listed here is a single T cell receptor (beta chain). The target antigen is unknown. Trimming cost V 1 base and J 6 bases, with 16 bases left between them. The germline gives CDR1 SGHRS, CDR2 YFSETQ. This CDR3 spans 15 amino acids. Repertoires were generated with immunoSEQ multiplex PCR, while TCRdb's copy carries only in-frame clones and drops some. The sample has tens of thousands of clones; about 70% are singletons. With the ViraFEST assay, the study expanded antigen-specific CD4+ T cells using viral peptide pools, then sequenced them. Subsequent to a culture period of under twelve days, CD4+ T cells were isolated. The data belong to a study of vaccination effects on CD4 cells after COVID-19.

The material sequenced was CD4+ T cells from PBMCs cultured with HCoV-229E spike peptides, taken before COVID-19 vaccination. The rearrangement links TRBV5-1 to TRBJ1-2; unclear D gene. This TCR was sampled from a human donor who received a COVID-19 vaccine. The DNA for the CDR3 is TGCGCCAGCAGCTTGATCGTGTCGCAGGTTAATGGCTACACCTTC. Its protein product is CASSLIVSQVNGYTF.